The next 26 T cell receptor beta chains were all read from a single sample in a study of shared clonotypes between healthy human individuals. Some clones are missing from TCRdb's copy, which holds only in-frame ones; the method was immunoSEQ multiplex PCR. The table includes about 2.2 million clones, 80% to 95% detected once. Positively selected for CCR7, the CD45RO-negative cells used as naive CD8 cells excluded terminally differentiated effector memory CD45RA+ cells. Sequencing used naive CD8+ T cells from PBMCs. The receptor source for this set is a man aged 18-30 years in good health. Some clones in this sample may be carry-over from other donors' samples.

The chain employs TRBV7-9 and TRBJ2-7, with 7 bases that match TRBD1. Germline V CDR1 and CDR2: SEHNR, FQNEAQ (reference sequence). The junction had 4 bases not matched to a gene; V was cut back by 3 bases and J by 2 bases. CDR3 length: 14 residues. The CDR3 loop reads CASSFWGQPYEQYF. As DNA, the CDR3 is TGTGCCAGCAGCTTTTGGGGACAGCCCTACGAGCAGTACTTC.

This chain links TRBV27 with TRBJ1-2; tentatively, D is TRBD1 (6 bases). V was shortened by 4 bases and J by 6 bases, with 18 bases between the two germline ends. This CDR3 contains 15 residues. The germline V gene has CDR1 MNHEY and CDR2 SMNVEV (reference sequence). The chain's CDR3 is CASSSNPGARNGYTF. In nucleotides, the CDR3 is TGTGCCAGCAGTTCCAATCCGGGGGCCAGGAATGGCTACACCTTC.

The CDR3 DNA reads TGTGCCAGCAGTTTAAGGGGGGATGGCTACACCTTC. Its translation: CASSLRGDGYTF. The chain has TRBV28 and TRBJ1-2; a possible D gene is TRBD1 (6 bases). V gave up 2 bases and J gave up 6 bases, with 7 bases separating them. Germline assignment: CDR1 MDHEN and CDR2 SYDVKM. The CDR3 totals 12 residues.

The chain combines TRBV23-1 with TRBJ1-1; no clear D gene. TRBV23-1 qualifies as an ORF whose function is uncertain. V was clipped by 0 bases and J by 0 bases, with 8 bases between them. CDR3 length: 15 amino acids. CDR3 in DNA: TGCGCCAGCAGTCAATCTTGGAGGATGAACACTGAAGCTTTCTTT. This codes for CASSQSWRMNTEAFF.

J is TRBJ2-5 and V is TRBV5-5, with 9 bases fitting TRBD1. Germline assignment: CDR1 SGHKS and CDR2 YYEKEE (reference sequence). The CDR3 runs 15 residues. The V and J ends lost 1 base and 3 bases, in that order; junction bases with no gene match: 4. The CDR3, as DNA: TGTGCCAGCAGCTTGCCGTGGACAGGGGAAGAGACCCAGTACTTC. It codes for CASSLPWTGEETQYF.

The V call is TRBV29-1, the J call TRBJ2-1, with 13 bases aligning to TRBD2. The CDR3 has 19 amino acids. The junction had 8 bases not matched to a gene; V was cut back by 0 bases and J by 0 bases. Germline-derived CDR1 and CDR2 are SQVTM and ANQGSEA. The CDR3 sequence: CSVEDVYRTSGSSYNEQFF. The CDR3 nucleotides read TGCAGCGTTGAAGACGTTTATCGGACTAGCGGGAGCTCCTACAATGAGCAGTTCTTC.

This clone was seen a single time. The genes are TRBV27 and TRBJ2-2, with D tentatively TRBD2 (5 bases). Trimming removed 3 bases at V and 4 bases at J, with 9 bases between. The CDR3 covers 14 residues. The germline gives CDR1 MNHEY, CDR2 SMNVEV (reference sequence). As DNA, the CDR3 is TGTGCCAGCAGTTTCCGGGAATTCACCGGGGAGCTGTTTTTT. Amino acids: CASSFREFTGELFF.

J is TRBJ2-5 and V is TRBV6-5; D gene uncertain. The end of the DNA aligns better with TRBJ2-7, so the J call may be wrong. The CDR3 extends over 11 amino acids. CDR1 is MNHEY and CDR2 is SVGAGI in the germline V gene. The CDR3 region is CASSRGDEQYF. In DNA form, the CDR3 reads TGTGCCAGCAGCCGTGGGGACGAGCAGTACTTC.

The chain employs TRBV25-1 and TRBJ2-7; 9 nucleotides line up with TRBD1. Trimming at V came to 10 bases and at J to 2 bases, leaving 9 bases not matched to a gene. Per germline, CDR1 MGHDK and CDR2 SYGVNS. The CDR3 contains 14 residues. CDR3 DNA sequence: TGTGCCACCCAGCCCGGGACAGGGACCTACGAGCAGTACTTC. It is translated as CATQPGTGTYEQYF.

V usage is TRBV4-1 and J usage is TRBJ2-7; D gene unclear. Germline V CDR1 and CDR2: MGHRA, YSYEKL. This CDR3 region has 14 residues. The V gene lost 1 base and the J gene lost 3 bases, with 10 bases spanning the gap. This CDR3 reads CASSQVISDYEQYF. CDR3 nucleotides: TGCGCCAGCAGCCAAGTAATATCGGACTACGAGCAGTACTTC.

This chain links TRBV15 with TRBJ2-5; D unresolved. V gave up 4 bases and J gave up 0 bases, with 18 bases separating them. Germline CDR1 LNHNV, CDR2 YYDKDF (reference sequence). CDR3 length equals 17 residues. The CDR3: CATSTTAENQYQETQYF. CDR3 nucleotide sequence: TGTGCCACCAGCACCACCGCGGAGAACCAGTACCAAGAGACCCAGTACTTC.

The genes are TRBV2 and TRBJ2-7, with 7 positions matching TRBD2. CDR3 length: 15 amino acids. Germline-derived CDR1 and CDR2 are SNHLY and FYNNEI. Trimming took 6 bases from V and 6 from J; bases not matched to a gene: 14. As DNA, the CDR3 is TGTGCCAGCAGAGACGTGGCGACTAGCCGGGCCGAGCAGTACTTC. It encodes CASRDVATSRAEQYF.

The chain links TRBV9 to TRBJ2-4, with D perhaps being TRBD1 or TRBD2 (5 bases each). This CDR3 is 14 amino acids long. Trimming removed 3 bases at V and 3 bases at J, with 10 bases between. The germline gives CDR1 SGDLS, CDR2 YYNGEE. This CDR3 reads CASSDRDDKNIQYF. CDR3 coding DNA: TGTGCCAGCAGCGACCGGGACGACAAAAACATTCAGTACTTC.

This clone came up once. The rearrangement joins TRBV7-9 to TRBJ2-1, with TRBD2 matching over 10 bases. The length of the CDR3 is 16 residues. CDR1 and CDR2 from the germline V gene are SEHNR and FQNEAQ (reference sequence). V trimming: 2 bases; J trimming: 5 bases; junction bases outside the gene matches: 6. CDR3 nucleotide sequence: TGTGCCAGCAGCTTACTCGGACTAGCGGAACACAATGAGCAGTTCTTC. As protein: CASSLLGLAEHNEQFF.

V gene TRBV25-1 combines with J gene TRBJ2-2; no reliable D call. Germline assignment: CDR1 MGHDK and CDR2 SYGVNS. This CDR3 has 15 amino acids. V lost 6 bases, J lost 0 bases, and 11 bases lay in between. The CDR3 DNA is TGTGCCAGCAGCGGTCCTTTCGCGAACACCGGGGAGCTGTTTTTT. It yields the protein CASSGPFANTGELFF.

The V call is TRBV27, the J call TRBJ2-5; D not resolved. Trimming removed 6 bases at V and 11 bases at J, with 22 bases between. The germline V gene encodes CDR1 MNHEY and CDR2 SMNVEV (reference sequence). The CDR3 runs 14 residues. The CDR3 reads CASSPDQRLIMQYF. DNA for the CDR3: TGTGCCAGCAGCCCAGACCAGCGATTAATTATGCAGTACTTC.

The V call is TRBV4-3, the J call TRBJ2-5, with 7 bases that match TRBD1. The CDR3 extends over 13 amino acids. V was clipped by 5 bases and J by 4 bases; unmatched bases: 4. Germline V gene sequence: CDR1 LGHNA, CDR2 YSLEER. DNA for the CDR3: TGCGCCAGCAGCGCATACAGGGGAGAGACCCAGTACTTC. Translating gives CASSAYRGETQYF.

V gene TRBV6-5 combines with J gene TRBJ2-1, with 12 bases identical to TRBD2. Germline V CDR1 and CDR2: MNHEY, SVGAGI. The CDR3 extends over 15 amino acids. V lost 5 bases and J lost 6; bases outside the gene matches: 5. CDR3 loop: CASSLGTSGSNEQFF. In DNA, the CDR3 is TGTGCCAGCAGTCTCGGGACTAGCGGGTCCAATGAGCAGTTCTTC.

With regard to this clone: Distinct nucleotide sequences in the sample also encode this CDR3. The gene calls are TRBV27 and TRBJ1-2, with unresolved D. The germline V and J ends were trimmed by 6 bases and 6 bases, with 11 bases remaining between them. The CDR3 loop spans 12 amino acids. Germline CDR1 reads MNHEY; CDR2 reads SMNVEV (reference sequence). CDR3 nucleotide sequence: TGTGCCAGCAGGTGGGGTTCCCATGGCTACACCTTC. Residues: CASRWGSHGYTF.

V and J are TRBV6-5 and TRBJ1-4; the D is unclear. Looked up from germline, CDR1 is MNHEY and CDR2 is SVGAGI. V gave up 6 bases and J gave up 5 bases, with 16 bases separating them. This CDR3 is 15 amino acids long. The chain's CDR3 is CASSLRQAYNEKLFF. The CDR3 DNA is TGTGCCAGCAGCTTGAGGCAGGCCTACAATGAAAAACTGTTTTTT.

The rearrangement uses TRBV5-1 and TRBJ2-2; the match to TRBD1 covers 10 bases. The V and J ends lost 4 bases and 6 bases, in that order; junction bases with no gene match: 24. The CDR3 contains 21 residues. The V gene's germline CDR1 is SGHRS and CDR2 YFSETQ. The CDR3 spells CASSGVNWDRGSSGSAGELFF. In nucleotides, the CDR3 is TGCGCCAGCAGCGGGGTGAATTGGGACAGGGGATCGAGCGGGAGCGCCGGGGAGCTGTTTTTT.

The chain joins TRBV7-3 to TRBJ2-2; 8 positions agree with TRBD1. The V gene's germline CDR1 is SGHTA and CDR2 FQGTGA. This CDR3 is built from 15 residues. V shed 3 bases and J 7 bases; nucleotides not matched to a gene: 7. CDR3 in amino acids: CASSFEGQGFGELFF. The CDR3, as DNA: TGTGCCAGCAGCTTCGAAGGACAGGGATTCGGGGAGCTGTTTTTT.

This chain links TRBV28 with TRBJ1-1; the D gene is possibly TRBD1 (5 bases). V shed 2 bases and J shed 0 bases, with 10 bases lying between them. Germline CDR1 MDHEN, CDR2 SYDVKM. The CDR3 is 15 amino acids. The CDR3 reads CASSLMGVMNTEAFF. The CDR3 DNA is TGTGCCAGCAGTTTAATGGGGGTCATGAACACTGAAGCTTTCTTT.

The V and J genes are TRBV6-4 and TRBJ2-1; D might be TRBD1 or TRBD2, each matching 5 bases. V was clipped by 5 bases and J by 6 bases, with 17 bases between them. Germline V gene sequence: CDR1 MRHNA, CDR2 SNTAGT. There are 15 residues in the CDR3. CDR3 in DNA: TGTGCCAGCAGTCCCCGGGACGGTCCGGGCAATGAGCAGTTCTTC. This codes for CASSPRDGPGNEQFF.

CDR3 bases: TGTGCCAGCATTGACCCGACTAGCGGCTTAAGGGATGAGCAGTTCTTC. Amino acid sequence: CASIDPTSGLRDEQFF. The chain recombines TRBV6-6 with TRBJ2-1; 9 bases map to TRBD2. V lost 7 bases and J lost 8; bases outside the gene matches: 15. Germline V lookup: CDR1 MNHNY, CDR2 SVGAGI (reference sequence). The CDR3 has 16 residues.

The V and J genes are TRBV6-1 and TRBJ1-1; D is ambiguous. V was pared by 8 bases and J by 4 bases, with 8 bases between. CDR1 is MNHNS, CDR2 SASEGT, per germline. The CDR3 is made up of 11 amino acids. CDR3 DNA sequence: TGTGCCAGCTGGAAGTCCACTGAAGCTTTCTTT. As protein: CASWKSTEAFF.